Presented here are 6 T cell receptor beta chains from one specimen sequenced in a study of T cells in Graves' hyperthyroidism and ophthalmopathy. TCR beta CDR3 region amplification was performed from RNA transcripts. Using the HTBI primer set, a first-round RT-PCR was run on the TCR CDR3. One entry per CDR3 protein results from TCRdb running MiXCR on the multiplex PCR reads. The sample has fewer than 900,000 distinct CDR3 sequences, about a sixth seen once. Sequenced: blood. The receptors derive from a man younger than 30 with Graves' hyperthyroidism.

The V call is TRBV29-1, the J call TRBJ2-2, with D uncertain. This CDR3 spans 14 amino acids. Deletions cut 2 bases from V and 2 bases from J, with 9 bases between. CDR1 is SQVTM, CDR2 ANQGSEA, per germline. CDR3 protein: CSVELRPNTGELFF. CDR3 nucleotides: TGCAGCGTTGAATTGCGGCCTAACACCGGGGAGCTGTTTTTT.

This clonotype was found many times. The genes are TRBV7-9 and TRBJ2-2; D may correspond to TRBD1 or TRBD2 (5 bases each). From germline, CDR1 is SEHNR and CDR2 FQNEAQ (reference sequence). The CDR3 totals 16 residues. Trimming removed 4 bases at V and 3 bases at J, with 15 bases between. The CDR3 bases are TGTGCCAGCAGCTACCCCGCGAGAGGGGACACCGGGGAGCTGTTTTTT. Protein product: CASSYPARGDTGELFF. Drawing the rest from reference TRBV7-9 and TRBJ2-2, the complete variable domain is DTGVSQNPRHKITKRGQNVTFRCDPISEHNRLYWYRQTLGQGPEFLTYFQNEAQLEKSRLLSDRFSAERPKGSFSTLEIQRTEQGDSAMYLCASSYPARGDTGELFFGEGSRLTVL.

This clonotype was seen more than once but under ten times. This rearrangement joins TRBV30 to TRBJ1-4, with D uncertain. The CDR3 spans 11 residues. Trimming left V 3 bases short and J 6 bases short, with 5 bases between. Germline V gene lookup returns CDR1 GTSNPN and CDR2 SVGIG (reference sequence). The CDR3 sequence is CAWRSYEKLFF. In nucleotides, the CDR3 is TGTGCCTGGAGATCCTATGAAAAACTGTTTTTT. Drawing the rest from reference TRBV30 and TRBJ1-4, the complete variable domain is SQTIHQWPATLVQPVGSPLSLECTVEGTSNPNLYWYRQAAGRGLQLLFYSVGIGQISSEVPQNLSASRPQDRQFILSSKKLLLSDSGFYLCAWRSYEKLFFGSGTQLSVL.

DNA for the CDR3: TGCGCCAGCAGCCAAATGGACCGACGGGGGTACGAGCAGTACTTC. Translating gives CASSQMDRRGYEQYF. The chain is built from TRBV4-1 and TRBJ2-7, with D perhaps TRBD2 (6 bases). V was clipped by 2 bases and J by 4 bases, with 15 bases between them. The CDR3 totals 15 residues. In germline, CDR1 is MGHRA, CDR2 YSYEKL.

In its sample, this clonotype was seen many times. The genes are TRBV18 and TRBJ2-7; possible D gene TRBD1, 6 bases. Germline assignment: CDR1 KGHSH and CDR2 LQKENI. The V end lost 5 bases, the J end lost 3 bases, and 11 bases lay between the germline ends. The CDR3 is made up of 13 amino acids. CDR3 in amino acids: CASSRQEFYEQYF. The CDR3 DNA sequence: TGTGCCAGCTCAAGACAGGAGTTCTACGAGCAGTACTTC.

This clonotype was picked up many times. This chain connects TRBV20-1 to TRBJ2-1, with a possible D match to TRBD1 (6 bases). The germline V gene encodes CDR1 DFQATT and CDR2 SNEGSKA (reference sequence). The CDR3 loop spans 12 amino acids. Trimming removed 4 bases at V and 6 bases at J, with 10 bases between. The CDR3 here is CSANRVFNEQFF. CDR3 coding DNA: TGCAGTGCTAACAGGGTATTCAATGAGCAGTTCTTC.